This T cell receptor (beta chain) was documented in a study of breast tumors, draining lymph nodes, adjacent tissues. Breast cancer patients provided tissue from their axillary draining lymph nodes. From the multiplex PCR reads, TCRdb called clonotypes with MiXCR, one entry per CDR3 protein. The sample shows some 100,000 distinct CDR3 sequences, around 20% of them seen only once. Study conclusions and caveats: Most tumor T cells seemingly derive from lymph node, then expand in tumor. That most tumor T cells come from lymph nodes remained unproven. Compared with lymph nodes, tumors were less diverse; compared with nontumor tissue, more. Luminal-like breast cancer showed significantly higher tumor–nontumor repertoire similarity than basal-like.

CDR1 SNHLY and CDR2 FYNNEI come from the germline V gene. V dropped 8 bases and J dropped 2 bases, with 18 bases sitting between them. There are 15 residues in the CDR3. This clonotype was observed a few times. What it binds is unknown. The rearrangement uses TRBV2 and TRBJ2-5; D is possibly TRBD1 (6 bases). The receptor was derived from a female donor with breast cancer. Some clones in this sample may be carry-over from other donors' samples. What was sequenced was axillary lymph node tissue. The CDR3 protein is CASLSQNGQQETQYF. CDR3 in DNA: TGTGCCAGCCTGAGCCAAAATGGACAGCAAGAGACCCAGTACTTC.